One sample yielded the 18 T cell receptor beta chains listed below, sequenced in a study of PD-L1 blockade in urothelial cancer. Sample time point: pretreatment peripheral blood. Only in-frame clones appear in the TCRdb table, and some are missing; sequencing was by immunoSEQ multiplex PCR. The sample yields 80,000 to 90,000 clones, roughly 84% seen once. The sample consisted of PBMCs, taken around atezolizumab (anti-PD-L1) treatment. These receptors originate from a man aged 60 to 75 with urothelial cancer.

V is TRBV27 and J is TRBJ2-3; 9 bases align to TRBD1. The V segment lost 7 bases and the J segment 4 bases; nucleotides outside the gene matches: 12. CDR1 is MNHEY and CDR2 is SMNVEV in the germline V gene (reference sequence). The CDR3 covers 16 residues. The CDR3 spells CASINRPGQGADTQYF. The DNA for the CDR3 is TGTGCCAGCATAAACCGCCCGGGACAGGGCGCAGATACGCAGTATTTT.

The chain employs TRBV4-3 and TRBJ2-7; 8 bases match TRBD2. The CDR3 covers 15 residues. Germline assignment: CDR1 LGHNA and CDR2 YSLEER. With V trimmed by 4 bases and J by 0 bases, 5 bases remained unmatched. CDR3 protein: CASSRLAGLSYEQYF. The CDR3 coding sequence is TGCGCCAGCAGCCGCCTAGCGGGCCTCTCCTACGAGCAGTACTTC.

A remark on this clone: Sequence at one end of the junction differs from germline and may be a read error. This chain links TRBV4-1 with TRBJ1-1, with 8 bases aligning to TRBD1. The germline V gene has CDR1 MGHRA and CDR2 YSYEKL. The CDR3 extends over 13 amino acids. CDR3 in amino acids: CASSQPWTGTISF. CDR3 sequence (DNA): TGCGCCAGCAGCCAACCTTGGACAGGGACCATCTCCTTT.

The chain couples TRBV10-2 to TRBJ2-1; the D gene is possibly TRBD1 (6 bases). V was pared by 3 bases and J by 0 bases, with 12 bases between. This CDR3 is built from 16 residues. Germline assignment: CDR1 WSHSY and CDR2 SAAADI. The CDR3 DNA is TGCGCCAGCAGTGACGTAGGGGGAAGCTCCTACAATGAGCAGTTCTTC. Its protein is CASSDVGGSSYNEQFF.

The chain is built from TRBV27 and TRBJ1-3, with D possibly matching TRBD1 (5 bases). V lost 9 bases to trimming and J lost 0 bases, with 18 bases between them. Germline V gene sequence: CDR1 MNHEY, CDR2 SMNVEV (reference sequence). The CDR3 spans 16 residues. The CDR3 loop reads CASRSTGHPSGNTIYF. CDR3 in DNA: TGTGCCAGTCGCTCCACCGGACACCCCTCTGGAAACACCATATATTTT.

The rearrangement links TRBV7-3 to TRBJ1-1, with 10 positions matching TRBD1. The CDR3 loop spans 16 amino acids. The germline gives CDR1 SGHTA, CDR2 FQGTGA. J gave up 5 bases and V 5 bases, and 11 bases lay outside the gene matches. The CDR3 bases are TGTGCCAGCAGCAGGACCCGGGACAGGGGTGTGACTGAAGCTTTCTTT. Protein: CASSRTRDRGVTEAFF.

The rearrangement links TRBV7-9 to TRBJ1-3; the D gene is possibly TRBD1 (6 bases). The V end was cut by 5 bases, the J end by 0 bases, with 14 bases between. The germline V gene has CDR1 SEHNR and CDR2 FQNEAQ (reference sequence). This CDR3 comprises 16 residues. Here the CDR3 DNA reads TGTGCCAGCAGCCTACAGGGACGGCCCTCTGGAAACACCATATATTTT. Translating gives CASSLQGRPSGNTIYF.

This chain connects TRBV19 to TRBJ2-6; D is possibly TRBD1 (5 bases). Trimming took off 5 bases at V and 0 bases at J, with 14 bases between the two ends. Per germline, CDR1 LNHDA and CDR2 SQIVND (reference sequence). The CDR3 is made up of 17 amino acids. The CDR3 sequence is CASSLSTASSGANVLTF. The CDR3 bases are TGTGCCAGTAGTCTCTCGACAGCCAGCTCTGGGGCCAACGTCCTGACTTTC. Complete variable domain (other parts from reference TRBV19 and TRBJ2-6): DGGITQSPKYLFRKEGQNVTLSCEQNLNHDAMYWYRQDPGQGLRLIYYSQIVNDFQKGDIAEGYSVSREKKESFPLTVTSAQKNPTAFYLCASSLSTASSGANVLTFGAGSRLTVL.

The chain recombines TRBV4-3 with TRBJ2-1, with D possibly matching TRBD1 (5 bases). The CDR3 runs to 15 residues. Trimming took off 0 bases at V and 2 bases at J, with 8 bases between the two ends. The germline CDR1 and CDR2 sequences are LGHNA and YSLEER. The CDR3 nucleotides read TGCGCCAGCAGCCAAGATACACAGGCCTACAATGAGCAGTTCTTC. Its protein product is CASSQDTQAYNEQFF.

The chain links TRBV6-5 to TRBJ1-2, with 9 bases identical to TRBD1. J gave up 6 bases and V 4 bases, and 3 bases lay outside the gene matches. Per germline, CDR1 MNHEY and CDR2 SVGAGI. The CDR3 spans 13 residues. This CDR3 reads CASSLDRGNGYTF. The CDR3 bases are TGTGCCAGCAGTTTGGACAGGGGCAATGGCTACACCTTC.

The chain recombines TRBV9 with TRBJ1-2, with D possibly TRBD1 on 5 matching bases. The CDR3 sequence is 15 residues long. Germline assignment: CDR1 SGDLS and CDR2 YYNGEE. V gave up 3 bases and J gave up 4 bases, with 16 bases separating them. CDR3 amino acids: CASSGPSGLSYGYTF. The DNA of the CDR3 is TGTGCCAGCAGCGGGCCTTCGGGACTCAGCTATGGCTACACCTTC.

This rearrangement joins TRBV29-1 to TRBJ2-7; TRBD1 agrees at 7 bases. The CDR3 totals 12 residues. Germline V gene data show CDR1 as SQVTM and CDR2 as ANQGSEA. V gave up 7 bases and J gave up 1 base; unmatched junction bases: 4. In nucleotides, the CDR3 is TGCAGCGCAGGGGACAGTTCCTACGAGCAGTACTTC. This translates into CSAGDSSYEQYF.

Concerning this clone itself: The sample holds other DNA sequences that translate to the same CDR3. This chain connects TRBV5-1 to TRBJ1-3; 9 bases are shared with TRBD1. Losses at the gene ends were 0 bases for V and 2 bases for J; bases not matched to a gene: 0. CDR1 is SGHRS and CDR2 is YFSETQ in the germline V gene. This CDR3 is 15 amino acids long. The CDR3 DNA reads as TGCGCCAGCAGCTTGGACAGGGGGCCTGGAAACACCATATATTTT. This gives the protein CASSLDRGPGNTIYF. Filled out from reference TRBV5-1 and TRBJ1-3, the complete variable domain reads KAGVTQTPRYLIKTRGQQVTLSCSPISGHRSVSWYQQTPGQGLQFLFEYFSETQRNKGNFPGRFSGRQFSNSRSEMNVSTLELGDSALYLCASSLDRGPGNTIYFGEGSWLTVV.

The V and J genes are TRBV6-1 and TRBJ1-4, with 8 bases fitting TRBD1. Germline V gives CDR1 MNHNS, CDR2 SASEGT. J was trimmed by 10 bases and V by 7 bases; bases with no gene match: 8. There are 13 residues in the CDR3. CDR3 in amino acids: CASTGQGRGKLFF. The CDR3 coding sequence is TGTGCCAGCACCGGACAGGGTAGAGGAAAACTGTTTTTT.

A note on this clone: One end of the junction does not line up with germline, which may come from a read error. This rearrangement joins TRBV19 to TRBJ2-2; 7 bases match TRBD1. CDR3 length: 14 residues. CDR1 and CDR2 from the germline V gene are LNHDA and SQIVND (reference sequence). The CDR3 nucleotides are TGTGCCAGTAGCATAGACAGGGACACCGGGGAGCTGTTTTTT. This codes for CASSIDRDTGELFF. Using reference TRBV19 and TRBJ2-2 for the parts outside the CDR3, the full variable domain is DGGITQSPKYLFRKEGQNVTLSCEQNLNHDAMYWYRQDPGQGLRLIYYSQIVNDFQKGDIAEGYSVSREKKESFPLTVTSAQKNPTAFYLCASSIDRDTGELFFGEGSRLTVL.

The CDR3 nucleotides are TGTGCCATCAGTTCGGACAGGAACTATGGCTACACCTTC. Translation: CAISSDRNYGYTF. V and J are TRBV10-3 and TRBJ1-2; 7 nucleotides match TRBD1. CDR1 is ENHRY and CDR2 is SYGVKD in the germline V gene. The CDR3 covers 13 residues. V lost 5 bases, J lost 2 bases, and 2 bases stayed unmatched.

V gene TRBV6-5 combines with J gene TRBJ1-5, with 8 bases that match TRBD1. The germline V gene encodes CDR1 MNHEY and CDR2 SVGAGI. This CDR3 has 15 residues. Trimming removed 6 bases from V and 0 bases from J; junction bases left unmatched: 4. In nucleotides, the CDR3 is TGTGCCAGCAGCCGGACAGGGTATAGCAATCAGCCCCAGCATTTT. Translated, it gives CASSRTGYSNQPQHF.

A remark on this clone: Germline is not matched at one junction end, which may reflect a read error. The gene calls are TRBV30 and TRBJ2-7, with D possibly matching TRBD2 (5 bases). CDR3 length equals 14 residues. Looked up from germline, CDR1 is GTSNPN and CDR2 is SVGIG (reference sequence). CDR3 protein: CACAFTGNTYVQYF. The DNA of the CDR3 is TGTGCCTGTGCTTTTACCGGGAACACATACGTGCAGTACTTC.